The rows below give T cell receptor beta chains drawn from one sample of a study of cytomegalovirus exposure and HLA in healthy donors. This table comes from immunoSEQ multiplex PCR, and its TCRdb copy is limited to in-frame clones, with some not included. Among roughly 310,000 clones listed, nearly 90% were seen once. Sequences were obtained from PBMCs. Source of these receptors: a young man in good health and CMV-seronegative. CDR3s include the opening cysteine and the closing phenylalanine or tryptophan. The D gene is left open where the match is weak. Some rows have no size entry. The others give once, few or many, or a class for an expanded clone.

. TRBJ2-7 TRBV30 once TGTGCCTGGAGGGCCGGACATAGCTCCTACGAGCAGTACTTC CAWRAGHSSYEQYF
. TRBJ1-2 TRBV5-4 . TGTGCCAGCAGCTCGAACAGTTTCGGCGGCTACACCTTC CASSSNSFGGYTF
. TRBJ2-1 TRBV4-2 . TGTGCCAGCAGACCGGACAGCCCGTACTCCTACAATGAGCAGTTCTTC CASRPDSPYSYNEQFF
TRBD1 TRBJ1-2 TRBV19 . TGTGCCAGTAGTAGATACCAAGGGGACAGCCAAGACGTCTATGGCTACACCTTC CASSRYQGDSQDVYGYTF
TRBD2 TRBJ2-5 TRBV9 . TGTGCCAGCAGCGTAGAGGGCGGGGGGGCCGAGGAGACCCAGTACTTC CASSVEGGGAEETQYF
TRBD1 TRBJ1-1 TRBV5-4 . TGTGCCAGCAGCCTGCTAGGACAGGGTAGTACTGAAGCTTTCTTT CASSLLGQGSTEAFF
TRBD1 TRBJ1-5 TRBV6-5 . TGTGCCAGCAGCCGGAACAGGGGCAGCAATCAGCCCCAGCATTTT CASSRNRGSNQPQHF
. TRBJ1-2 TRBV6-1 . TGTGCCAGCAGTCTCCGGACAGTTATCTATGGCTACACCTTC CASSLRTVIYGYTF
. TRBJ1-6 TRBV4-3 . TGCGCCAGCAGCCAAGGAGATTCACCCCTCCACTTT CASSQGDSPLHF
TRBD1 TRBJ2-7 TRBV29-1 . TGCAGCGTACGACAGGGGAACTACGAGCAGTACTTC CSVRQGNYEQYF
. TRBJ1-5 TRBV27 . TGTGCCAGCAGCCACCGGAGTGGTTCTCAGCCCCAGCATTTT CASSHRSGSQPQHF
TRBD1 TRBJ1-5 TRBV9 . TGTGCCAGCAGCCCCGACAGGGGGCATCAGCCCCAGCATTTT CASSPDRGHQPQHF
. TRBJ2-5 TRBV29-1 once TGCAGCGCCGAGGGGGGGGCTGGTGAGACCCAGTACTTC CSAEGGAGETQYF
TRBD2 TRBJ2-7 TRBV28 . TGTGCCAGCAGTTTACCGGGACTAGCGGCCTACGAGCAGTACTTC CASSLPGLAAYEQYF
. TRBJ1-1 TRBV29-1 once TGCACACTGTTCCGAGTAGGGGGTTATAGGGACACTGAAGCTTTCTTT CTLFRVGGYRDTEAFF
. TRBJ2-7 TRBV19 . TGTGCCAGTAGTATCGTCAATGAACCTACCTACGAGCAGTACTTC CASSIVNEPTYEQYF
TRBD1 TRBJ1-2 TRBV5-4 . TGTGCCAGCAGCCTTGACAGGGCCGGCTATGGCTACACCTTC CASSLDRAGYGYTF
. TRBJ2-3 TRBV29-1 once TGCAGCGTTACTAAGGCAGATACGCAGTATTTT CSVTKADTQYF
TRBD2 TRBJ2-7 TRBV9 . TGTGCCAGCAGCGTCGGCCTAGCGGGGGAGGTTGACTCCTACGAGCAGTACTTC CASSVGLAGEVDSYEQYF